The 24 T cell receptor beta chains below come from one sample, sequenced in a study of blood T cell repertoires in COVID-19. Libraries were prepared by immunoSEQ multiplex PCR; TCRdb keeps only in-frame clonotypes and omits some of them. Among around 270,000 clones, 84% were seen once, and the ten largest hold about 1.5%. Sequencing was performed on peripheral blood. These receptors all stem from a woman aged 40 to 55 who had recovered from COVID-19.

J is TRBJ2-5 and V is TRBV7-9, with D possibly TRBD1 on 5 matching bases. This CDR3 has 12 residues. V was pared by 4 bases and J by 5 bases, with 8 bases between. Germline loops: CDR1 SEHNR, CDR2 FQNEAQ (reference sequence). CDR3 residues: CASSSGIETQYF. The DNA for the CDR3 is TGTGCCAGCAGCTCAGGGATTGAGACCCAGTACTTC.

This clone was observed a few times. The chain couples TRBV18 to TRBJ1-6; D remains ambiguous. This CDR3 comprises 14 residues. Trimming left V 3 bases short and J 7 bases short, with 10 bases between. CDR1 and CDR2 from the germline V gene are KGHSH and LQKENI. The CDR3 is CASSPEGTNSPLHF. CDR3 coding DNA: TGTGCCAGCTCACCTGAGGGCACAAATTCACCCCTCCACTTT. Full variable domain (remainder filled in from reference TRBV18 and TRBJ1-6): NAGVMQNPRHLVRRRGQEARLRCSPMKGHSHVYWYRQLPEEGLKFMVYLQKENIIDESGMPKERFSAEFPKEGPSILRIQQVVRGDSAAYFCASSPEGTNSPLHFGNGTRLTVT.

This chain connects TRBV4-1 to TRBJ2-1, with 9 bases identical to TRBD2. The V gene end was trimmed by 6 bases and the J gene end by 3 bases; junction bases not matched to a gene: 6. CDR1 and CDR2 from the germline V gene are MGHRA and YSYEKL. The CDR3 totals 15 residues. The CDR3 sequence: CASSSQAGGYNEQFF. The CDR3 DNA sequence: TGCGCCAGCAGTAGTCAAGCGGGGGGCTACAATGAGCAGTTCTTC.

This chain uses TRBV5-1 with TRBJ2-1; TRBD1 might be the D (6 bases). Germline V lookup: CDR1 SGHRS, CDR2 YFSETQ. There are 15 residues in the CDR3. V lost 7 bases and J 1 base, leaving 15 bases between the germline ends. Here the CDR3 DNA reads TGCGCCAGCGGGATCACCGGGACATCCTACAATGAGCAGTTCTTC. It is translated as CASGITGTSYNEQFF.

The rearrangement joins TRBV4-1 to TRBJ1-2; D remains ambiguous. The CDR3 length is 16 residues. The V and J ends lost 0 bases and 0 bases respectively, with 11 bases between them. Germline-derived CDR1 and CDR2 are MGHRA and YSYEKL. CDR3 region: CASSQDLAAANYGYTF. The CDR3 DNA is TGCGCCAGCAGCCAAGATTTGGCGGCCGCTAACTATGGCTACACCTTC.

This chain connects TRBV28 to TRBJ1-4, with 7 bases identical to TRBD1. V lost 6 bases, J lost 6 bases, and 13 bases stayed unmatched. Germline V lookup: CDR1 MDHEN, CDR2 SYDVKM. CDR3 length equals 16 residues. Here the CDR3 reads CASRPPSRGRDEKLFF. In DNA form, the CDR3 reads TGTGCCAGCAGACCCCCGTCGAGGGGGCGGGATGAAAAACTGTTTTTT.

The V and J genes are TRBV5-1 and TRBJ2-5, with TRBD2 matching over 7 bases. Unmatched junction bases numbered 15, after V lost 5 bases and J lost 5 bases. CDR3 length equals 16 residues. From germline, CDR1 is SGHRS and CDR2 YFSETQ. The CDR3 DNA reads TGCGCCAGCAGTTCCATGCCGGGGGGAGCGGGGGAGACCCAGTACTTC. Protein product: CASSSMPGGAGETQYF.

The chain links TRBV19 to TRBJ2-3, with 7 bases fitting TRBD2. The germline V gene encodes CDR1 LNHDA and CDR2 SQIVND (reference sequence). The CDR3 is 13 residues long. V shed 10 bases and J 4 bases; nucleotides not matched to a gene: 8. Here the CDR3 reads CATSGEGSDTQYF. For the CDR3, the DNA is TGTGCCACCAGCGGGGAGGGGTCAGATACGCAGTATTTT.

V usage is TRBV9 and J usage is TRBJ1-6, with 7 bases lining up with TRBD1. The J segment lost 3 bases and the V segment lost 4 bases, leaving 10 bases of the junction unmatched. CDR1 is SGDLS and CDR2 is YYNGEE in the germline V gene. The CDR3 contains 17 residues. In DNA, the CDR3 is TGTGCCAGCAGCTCTGGACAGGCCGGGGACTATAATTCACCCCTCCACTTT. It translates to CASSSGQAGDYNSPLHF.

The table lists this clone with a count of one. The CDR3 sequence is CASSHDSDYEQYF. CDR3 in DNA: TGTGCCAGTAGTCACGACAGCGACTACGAGCAGTACTTC. V gene TRBV19 combines with J gene TRBJ2-7; maybe TRBD1 (5 bases). CDR3 length equals 13 residues. Trimming cost V 5 bases and J 3 bases, with 11 bases left between them. CDR1 is LNHDA and CDR2 is SQIVND in the germline V gene (reference sequence).

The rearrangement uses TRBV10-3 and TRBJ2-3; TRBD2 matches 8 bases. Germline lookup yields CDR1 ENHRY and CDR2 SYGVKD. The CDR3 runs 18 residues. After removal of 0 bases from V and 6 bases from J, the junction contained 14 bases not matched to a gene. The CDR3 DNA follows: TGTGCCATCAGTGAGTCGATAGGGAACGGGGGGGCGACCGATACGCAGTATTTT. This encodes CAISESIGNGGATDTQYF.

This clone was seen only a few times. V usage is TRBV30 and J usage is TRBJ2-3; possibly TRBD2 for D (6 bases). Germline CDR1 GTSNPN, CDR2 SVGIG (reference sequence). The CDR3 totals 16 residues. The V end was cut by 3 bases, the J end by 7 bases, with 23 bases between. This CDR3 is CAWRGGTVFGANTQYF. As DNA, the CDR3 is TGTGCCTGGAGGGGGGGAACAGTGTTTGGCGCAAATACGCAGTATTTT.

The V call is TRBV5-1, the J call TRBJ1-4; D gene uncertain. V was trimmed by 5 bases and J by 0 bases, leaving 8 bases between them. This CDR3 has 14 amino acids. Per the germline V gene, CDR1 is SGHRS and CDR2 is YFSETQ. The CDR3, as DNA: TGCGCCAGCAGTGTAGACTCAACTAATGAAAAACTGTTTTTT. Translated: CASSVDSTNEKLFF. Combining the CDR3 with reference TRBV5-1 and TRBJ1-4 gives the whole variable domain KAGVTQTPRYLIKTRGQQVTLSCSPISGHRSVSWYQQTPGQGLQFLFEYFSETQRNKGNFPGRFSGRQFSNSRSEMNVSTLELGDSALYLCASSVDSTNEKLFFGSGTQLSVL.

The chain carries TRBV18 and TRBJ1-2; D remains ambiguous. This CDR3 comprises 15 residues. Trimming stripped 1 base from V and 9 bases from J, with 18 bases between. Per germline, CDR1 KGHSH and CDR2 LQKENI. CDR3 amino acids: CASSPLGGYEKSYTF. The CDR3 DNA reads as TGTGCCAGCTCACCACTCGGCGGTTACGAGAAGAGCTACACCTTC.

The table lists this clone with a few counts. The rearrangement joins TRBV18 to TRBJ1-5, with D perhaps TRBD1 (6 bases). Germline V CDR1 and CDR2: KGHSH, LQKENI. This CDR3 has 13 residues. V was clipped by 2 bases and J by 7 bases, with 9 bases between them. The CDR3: CASSPGGEQPQHF. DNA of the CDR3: TGTGCCAGCTCACCAGGGGGCGAACAGCCCCAGCATTTT.

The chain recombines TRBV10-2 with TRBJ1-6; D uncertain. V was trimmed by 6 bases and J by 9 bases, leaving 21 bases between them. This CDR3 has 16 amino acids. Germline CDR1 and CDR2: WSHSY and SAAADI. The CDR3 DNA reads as TGCGCCAGCAGCCTCCGAGAGGCGGCCCTGGCTTCACCCCTCCACTTT. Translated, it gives CASSLREAALASPLHF.

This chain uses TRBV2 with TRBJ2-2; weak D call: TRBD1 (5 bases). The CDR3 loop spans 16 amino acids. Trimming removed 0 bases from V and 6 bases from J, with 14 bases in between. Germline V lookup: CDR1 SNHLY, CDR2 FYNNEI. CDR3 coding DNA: TGTGCCAGCAGTGAAGCGCTGGGAAGGGGCCCCGGGGAGCTGTTTTTT. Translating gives CASSEALGRGPGELFF.

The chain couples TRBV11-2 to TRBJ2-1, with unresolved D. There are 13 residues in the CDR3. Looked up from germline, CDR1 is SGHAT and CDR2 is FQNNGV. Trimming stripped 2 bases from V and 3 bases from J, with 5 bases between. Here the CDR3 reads CASSLFSYNEQFF. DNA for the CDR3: TGTGCCAGCAGCTTATTTAGCTACAATGAGCAGTTCTTC.

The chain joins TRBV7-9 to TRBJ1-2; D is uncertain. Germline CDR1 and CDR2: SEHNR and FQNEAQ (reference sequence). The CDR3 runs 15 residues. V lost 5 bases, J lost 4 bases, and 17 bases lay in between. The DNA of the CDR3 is TGTGCCAGCAGCCCCGAGTACCGAACGAGCTATGGCTACACCTTC. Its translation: CASSPEYRTSYGYTF.

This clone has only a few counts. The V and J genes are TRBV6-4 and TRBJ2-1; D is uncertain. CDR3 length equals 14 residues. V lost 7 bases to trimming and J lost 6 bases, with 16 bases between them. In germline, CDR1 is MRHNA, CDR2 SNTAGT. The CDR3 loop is CASKVNHHGNEQFF. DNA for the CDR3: TGTGCCAGCAAAGTTAATCACCACGGCAATGAGCAGTTCTTC.

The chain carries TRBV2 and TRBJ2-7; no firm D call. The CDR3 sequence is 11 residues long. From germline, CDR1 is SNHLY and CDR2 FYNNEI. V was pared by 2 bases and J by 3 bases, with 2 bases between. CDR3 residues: CASSERYEQYF. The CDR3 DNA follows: TGTGCCAGCAGTGAACGCTACGAGCAGTACTTC.

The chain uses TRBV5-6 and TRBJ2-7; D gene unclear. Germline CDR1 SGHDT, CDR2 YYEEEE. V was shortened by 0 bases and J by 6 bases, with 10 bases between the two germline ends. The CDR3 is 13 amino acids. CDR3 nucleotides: TGTGCCAGCAGCTTGGGGCAGGCTTCCGAGCAGTACTTC. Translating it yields CASSLGQASEQYF.

The CDR3 region has the DNA TGCGCCAGCAGCTCCGATCAGTGGTTAGGGACACCCCAAGCTTTCTTT. Translation: CASSSDQWLGTPQAFF. The chain employs TRBV5-1 and TRBJ1-1; maybe TRBD1 (6 bases). CDR3 length: 16 amino acids. V was trimmed by 3 bases and J by 9 bases, leaving 24 bases between them. Germline V lookup: CDR1 SGHRS, CDR2 YFSETQ.

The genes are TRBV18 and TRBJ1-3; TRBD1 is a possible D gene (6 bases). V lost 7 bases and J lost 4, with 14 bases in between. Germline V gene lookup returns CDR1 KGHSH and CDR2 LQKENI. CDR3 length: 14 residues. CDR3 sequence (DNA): TGTGCCAGCTTCGGAGACAGGATGGGAAACACCATATATTTT. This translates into CASFGDRMGNTIYF. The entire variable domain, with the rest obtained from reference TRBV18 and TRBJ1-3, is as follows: NAGVMQNPRHLVRRRGQEARLRCSPMKGHSHVYWYRQLPEEGLKFMVYLQKENIIDESGMPKERFSAEFPKEGPSILRIQQVVRGDSAAYFCASFGDRMGNTIYFGEGSWLTVV.